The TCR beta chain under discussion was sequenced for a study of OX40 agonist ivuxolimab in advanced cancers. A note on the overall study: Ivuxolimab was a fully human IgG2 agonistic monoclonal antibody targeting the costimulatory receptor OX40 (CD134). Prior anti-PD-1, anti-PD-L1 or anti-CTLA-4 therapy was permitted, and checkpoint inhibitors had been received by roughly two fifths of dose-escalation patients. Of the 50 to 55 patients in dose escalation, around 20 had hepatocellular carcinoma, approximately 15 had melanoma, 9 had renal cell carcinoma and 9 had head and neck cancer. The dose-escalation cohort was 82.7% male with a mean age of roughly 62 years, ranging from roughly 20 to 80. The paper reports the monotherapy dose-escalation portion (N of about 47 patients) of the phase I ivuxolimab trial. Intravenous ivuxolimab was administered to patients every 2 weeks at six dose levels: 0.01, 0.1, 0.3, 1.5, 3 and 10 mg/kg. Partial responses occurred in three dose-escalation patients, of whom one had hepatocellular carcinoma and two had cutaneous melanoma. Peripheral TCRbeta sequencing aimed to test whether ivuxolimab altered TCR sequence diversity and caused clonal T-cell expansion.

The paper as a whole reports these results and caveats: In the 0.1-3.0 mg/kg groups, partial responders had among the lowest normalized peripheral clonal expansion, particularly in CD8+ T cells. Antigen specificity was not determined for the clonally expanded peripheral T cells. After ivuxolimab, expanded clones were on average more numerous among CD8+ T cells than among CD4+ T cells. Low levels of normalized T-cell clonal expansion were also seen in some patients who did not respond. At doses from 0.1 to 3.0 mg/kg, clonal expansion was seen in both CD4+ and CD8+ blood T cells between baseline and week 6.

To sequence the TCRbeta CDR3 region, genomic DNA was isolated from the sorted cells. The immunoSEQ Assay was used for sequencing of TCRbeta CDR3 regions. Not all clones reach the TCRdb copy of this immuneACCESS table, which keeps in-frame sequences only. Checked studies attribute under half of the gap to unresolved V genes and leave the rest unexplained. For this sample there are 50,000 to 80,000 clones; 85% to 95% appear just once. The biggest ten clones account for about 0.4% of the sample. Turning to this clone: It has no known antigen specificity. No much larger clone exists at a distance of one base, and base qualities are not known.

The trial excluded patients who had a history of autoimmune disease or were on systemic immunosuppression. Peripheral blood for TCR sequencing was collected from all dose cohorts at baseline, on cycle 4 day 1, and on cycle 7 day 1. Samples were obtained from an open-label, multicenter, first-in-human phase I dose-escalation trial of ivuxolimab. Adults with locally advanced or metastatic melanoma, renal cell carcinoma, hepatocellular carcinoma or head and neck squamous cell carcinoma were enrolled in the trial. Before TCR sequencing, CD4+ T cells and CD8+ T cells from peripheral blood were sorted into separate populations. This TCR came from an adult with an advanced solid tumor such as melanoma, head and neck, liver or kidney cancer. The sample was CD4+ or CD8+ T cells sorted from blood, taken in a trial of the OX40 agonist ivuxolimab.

The nucleotide sequence reads as follows: TGTGCCAGCAGCGAGAGGGACAGGGGAGGGTACAATGAGCAGTTCTTC. Translation gives CASSERDRGGYNEQFF. Recombination connected TRBV9 to TRBJ2-1; 10 nucleotides in the junction match TRBD1. For this chain, trimming is 3 bases at the V end and 4 bases at the J end, and the number of junction bases without a gene match is 7. The germline V gene encodes CDR1 SGDLS and CDR2 YYNGEE. Including the terminal cysteine and phenylalanine, the CDR3 comprises 16 residues. The read is trimmed to its CDR3 DNA, 48 bases read in frame from base 1. Supplemented by the reference TRBV9 and TRBJ2-1 proteins around the CDR3, the complete variable domain is DSGVTQTPKHLITATGQRVTLRCSPRSGDLSVYWYQQSLDQGLQFLIQYYNGEERAKGNILERFSAQQFPDLHSELNLSSLELGDSALYFCASSERDRGGYNEQFFGPGTRLTVL.